Sequencing of this T cell receptor (beta chain) was carried out in a study of OX40 agonist ivuxolimab in advanced cancers. The wider study: The dose-escalation cohort had hepatocellular carcinoma, melanoma, renal cell or head and neck cancer.

Assay: immunoSEQ multiplex PCR; the TCRdb copy retains only in-frame clones and omits some. This table has 100,000 to 150,000 clones, 90% to 95% appearing once. The CDR3 totals 15 residues. Germline lookup yields CDR1 MNHEY and CDR2 SMNVEV (reference sequence). V lost 5 bases and J lost 9; bases outside the gene matches: 8. The sequences come from CD4+ or CD8+ T cells sorted from blood, collected in a trial of the OX40 agonist ivuxolimab. The receptor was derived from an adult with an advanced solid tumor such as melanoma, head and neck, liver or kidney cancer. The chain is built from TRBV27 and TRBJ2-1; 12 nucleotides line up with TRBD2. CDR3 coding DNA: TGTGCCAGCAGTCTTACTAGCGGGGGGTTCGGTGAGCAGTTCTTC. It is translated as CASSLTSGGFGEQFF.